These 8 T cell receptor beta chains came from one sample sequenced in a study of OX40 agonist ivuxolimab in advanced cancers. The library was made by the immunoSEQ multiplex PCR assay. TCRdb retrieved this table from immuneACCESS and kept in-frame rearrangements only. Not all clones are present; in checked studies, unresolved V genes account for under half, and no reason is known for the remainder. This sample lists 40,000 to 45,000 clones; less than 90% were detected once. More than 6% of the sample lies in the top ten. Sequenced here: CD4+ or CD8+ T cells sorted from blood, sampled in a trial of the OX40 agonist ivuxolimab. The receptors come from an adult with an advanced solid tumor such as melanoma, head and neck, liver or kidney cancer.

The CDR3 sequence: CASNPAGGSYNEQFF. The CDR3 nucleotides read TGTGCCAGTAACCCGGCGGGAGGTTCCTACAATGAGCAGTTCTTC. This chain links TRBV19 with TRBJ2-1, with TRBD2 matching over 8 bases. Trimming took 7 bases from V and 1 from J; bases not matched to a gene: 6. The CDR3 runs 15 residues. Germline V gene data show CDR1 as LNHDA and CDR2 as SQIVND (reference sequence).

The chain is built from TRBV6-5 and TRBJ2-3; 7 nucleotides match TRBD2. This CDR3 contains 15 residues. Unmatched junction bases numbered 2, after V lost 2 bases and J lost 0 bases. Germline V gene lookup returns CDR1 MNHEY and CDR2 SVGAGI. CDR3 bases: TGTGCCAGCAGTTACCTTAGCGGGAGCACAGATACGCAGTATTTT. The encoded protein is CASSYLSGSTDTQYF.

This chain connects TRBV7-2 to TRBJ1-2, with D perhaps matching TRBD1 (5 bases). Trimming removed 3 bases at V and 4 bases at J, with 15 bases between. Germline V CDR1 and CDR2: SGHTA, FQGNSA. This CDR3 is 15 amino acids long. For the CDR3, the DNA is TGTGCCAGCAGCTTTGGTGCGGGGGGGGGCTATGGCTACACCTTC. It encodes CASSFGAGGGYGYTF.

The chain carries TRBV5-4 and TRBJ2-3; 7 nucleotides line up with TRBD2. J lost 0 bases, V lost 3 bases, and 7 bases had no gene match. CDR3 length: 16 amino acids. Germline loops: CDR1 SGHNT, CDR2 YYREEE (reference sequence). The CDR3 spells CASSSPSSGSTDTQYF. CDR3 DNA: TGTGCCAGCAGCTCCCCTTCTAGCGGTAGCACAGATACGCAGTATTTT.

The gene calls are TRBV7-8 and TRBJ2-7; D not resolved. CDR3 length equals 12 residues. Trimming cost V 5 bases and J 3 bases, with 8 bases left between them. Germline V gives CDR1 SGHVS, CDR2 FQNEAQ. CDR3 nucleotides: TGTGCCAGCAGCGGAAGGTACTACGAGCAGTACTTC. Translation: CASSGRYYEQYF. The complete variable domain, with remaining parts taken from reference TRBV7-8 and TRBJ2-7, reads GAGVSQSPRYKVAKRGQDVALRCDPISGHVSLFWYQQALGQGPEFLTYFQNEAQLDKSGLPSDRFFAERPEGSVSTLKIQRTQQEDSAVYLCASSGRYYEQYFGPGTRLTVT.

In DNA form, the CDR3 reads TGCAGCGTTGGAGGGTACTATGGCTACACCTTC. It is translated as CSVGGYYGYTF. This chain joins TRBV29-1 and TRBJ1-2; D gene ambiguous. Looked up from germline, CDR1 is SQVTM and CDR2 is ANQGSEA. The CDR3 has 11 amino acids. V was shortened by 4 bases and J by 3 bases, with 6 bases between the two germline ends.

The CDR3 DNA reads as TGTGCCACCAGCCAGAGATTGGGACTGAGCTCCTACGAGCAGTACTTC. Amino acid sequence: CATSQRLGLSSYEQYF. The V gene is TRBV15, the J gene TRBJ2-7; D perhaps matches TRBD2 (6 bases). Germline V gene lookup returns CDR1 LNHNV and CDR2 YYDKDF (reference sequence). CDR3 length: 16 amino acids. V was clipped by 5 bases and J by 0 bases, with 17 bases between them.

The chain carries TRBV10-3 and TRBJ2-5, with D possibly being TRBD1 or TRBD2 (5 bases each). CDR1 is ENHRY, CDR2 SYGVKD, per germline. This CDR3 has 13 amino acids. V was clipped by 2 bases and J by 4 bases, with 8 bases between them. This CDR3 reads CAISEGGTETQYF. CDR3 DNA sequence: TGTGCCATCAGTGAGGGTGGGACAGAGACCCAGTACTTC.